This entry describes one T cell receptor (beta chain). Its antigen is undetermined. The sample belongs to a study of T cell responses to AZD1222 COVID-19 vaccine. Study outcomes and limitations: Donors were mostly white British, more females; clonal diversity possibly underestimated.

Libraries were prepared by immunoSEQ multiplex PCR; TCRdb keeps only in-frame clonotypes and omits some of them. In the table there are about 120,000 clones, 85% to 95% of which are singletons. There are 16 residues in the CDR3. Germline CDR1 and CDR2: MNHEY and SMNVEV (reference sequence). J was trimmed by 2 bases and V by 5 bases; bases with no gene match: 8. The source was peripheral blood, collected on day 0 of AZD1222 vaccination. The receptor was derived from an adult in good health. The chain couples TRBV27 to TRBJ1-2; 10 bases are shared with TRBD1. The CDR3 DNA follows: TGTGCCAGCAGTCCCAAGAGACAGGGGGCAAACTATGGCTACACCTTC. Its translation: CASSPKRQGANYGYTF.